This T cell receptor (beta chain) emerged from a study of neoadjuvant anti-PD-1 for oral cavity cancer. For the study at large: Nivolumab at 3 mg/kg was mostly given biweekly, three to four doses, pre-surgery.

Findings and caveats of the study: Each response group had just a few patients in TCR analyses.

Noted time point: after neoadjuvant nivolumab, at surgical resection. Cohort: HPV-negative, locally advanced oral cavity squamous cell carcinoma patients. This CDR3 has 18 amino acids. Germline CDR1 and CDR2: MGHRA and YSYEKL. With 1 base removed from V and 4 bases from J, the gap between germline ends came to 19 bases. This clone was seen a few times. What it binds is unknown. Only in-frame clones appear in the TCRdb table, and some are missing; sequencing was by immunoSEQ multiplex PCR. The profile shows 12,000 or so clones, 71% of them singletons. Sequenced here: PBMCs, sampled after nivolumab (anti-PD-1) treatment. The sequence derives from a person between 40 and 85 years old with oral cavity squamous cell carcinoma. The chain employs TRBV4-1 and TRBJ1-4; the D gene is possibly TRBD1 (5 bases). CDR3 in DNA: TGCGCCAGCAGCCAAGCCGCCAGGGTTTGGGGAAATAATGAAAAACTGTTTTTT. Protein sequence: CASSQAARVWGNNEKLFF.